One TCR beta chain is described in this entry. The target antigen is unknown. TCRdb redid the calling of the reads with MiXCR, one entry per CDR3 protein. The table records 450,000 to 650,000 distinct CDR3 sequences, around two fifths of them present only once. The source of the sample is a study of T cell repertoires in cytomegalovirus infection. Study background: HLA-B-restricted CMV epitopes that are well studied were used alongside recently identified HLA-C-restricted ones. Based on public TCR beta signatures, there were indications of CMV infection and of a matching HLA type.

Study-wide findings and caveats: Pooled public TCR beta family frequency picked out CMV carriers with the relevant HLA. HLA-C-restricted, CMV-specific TCR beta clonotypes were dominant ex vivo.

Sequencing used cultured PBMCs, obtained from culture after CMV antigen stimulation. This TCR derives from a human donor in good health (CMV status not recorded). Some clones in this sample may be carry-over from other donors' samples.

The CDR3 bases are TGTGCCAGCAGCCTCCGGGACTACTACAATGAGCAGTTCTTC. Its translation: CASSLRDYYNEQFF. The V call is TRBV7-9, the J call TRBJ2-1, with TRBD2 matching 7 bases. Trimming took 5 bases from V and 3 from J; bases not matched to a gene: 4. The length of the CDR3 is 14 residues. Germline V gene sequence: CDR1 SEHNR, CDR2 FQNEAQ (reference sequence).